What follows are 21 T cell receptor beta chains derived from one specimen sequenced in a study of blood T cell repertoires in COVID-19. The table came from immunoSEQ multiplex PCR; TCRdb's copy has only in-frame clones and leaves some out. The data show fewer than 50,000 clones, 55% to 75% seen once. Sequencing was performed on peripheral blood. These receptors were collected from a man older than 75 with acute or convalescent COVID-19.

This chain's CDR3 is CASSPRLAGEPYEQYF. In nucleotides, the CDR3 is TGTGCCAGCTCACCGCGACTAGCGGGAGAACCCTACGAGCAGTACTTC. This chain uses TRBV18 with TRBJ2-7, with 12 bases that match TRBD2. V was pared by 3 bases and J by 2 bases, with 5 bases of the junction left unmatched. This CDR3 is built from 16 residues. The germline CDR1 and CDR2 sequences are KGHSH and LQKENI.

The chain has TRBV7-3 and TRBJ1-6, with 7 bases fitting TRBD1. The CDR3 totals 14 residues. The junction had 4 bases not matched to a gene; V was cut back by 4 bases and J by 7 bases. Germline CDR1 is SGHTA and CDR2 is FQGTGA. The CDR3 coding sequence is TGTGCCAGCAGCTCCGGGACAGAGAATTCACCCCTCCACTTT. This translates into CASSSGTENSPLHF.

The rearrangement links TRBV5-1 to TRBJ1-1; tentative D call: TRBD1 (6 bases). Trimming pared 4 bases from V and 1 base from J, leaving 11 bases between. Germline CDR1 SGHRS, CDR2 YFSETQ. This CDR3 is built from 14 residues. CDR3 DNA: TGCGCCAGCAGCCAAGGGGGTACGAACACTGAAGCTTTCTTT. It is translated as CASSQGGTNTEAFF.

V usage is TRBV5-1 and J usage is TRBJ1-1, with 9 bases lining up with TRBD1. This CDR3 comprises 14 residues. V shed 6 bases and J 3 bases; nucleotides not matched to a gene: 6. Germline V lookup: CDR1 SGHRS, CDR2 YFSETQ. CDR3 sequence reads: CASIQGAGDTEAFF. CDR3 nucleotide sequence: TGCGCCAGCATACAGGGGGCAGGGGACACTGAAGCTTTCTTT.

This clone has just one count. The gene calls are TRBV10-3 and TRBJ1-2; no clear D gene. Trimming left V 8 bases short and J 4 bases short, with 11 bases between. Looked up from germline, CDR1 is ENHRY and CDR2 is SYGVKD. The CDR3 covers 12 residues. The CDR3 is CAIRQESYGYTF. The CDR3 DNA sequence: TGTGCCATCCGACAAGAGAGCTATGGCTACACCTTC.

The chain employs TRBV5-5 and TRBJ2-3, with 10 bases identical to TRBD2. With 1 base clipped from V and 4 bases from J, the junction kept 15 bases outside the gene matches. Looked up from germline, CDR1 is SGHKS and CDR2 is YYEKEE (reference sequence). The length of the CDR3 is 19 residues. This CDR3 is CASSLSPPGSGGLSDTQYF. The CDR3 nucleotides read TGTGCCAGCAGCTTGAGCCCACCGGGTAGCGGGGGGCTTTCAGATACGCAGTATTTT.

The chain links TRBV7-6 to TRBJ2-2; the match to TRBD1 covers 9 bases. The CDR3 is made up of 15 amino acids. V gave up 5 bases and J gave up 4 bases; unmatched junction bases: 5. The germline CDR1 and CDR2 sequences are SGHVS and FNYEAQ. This CDR3 is CASSTGQGTTGELFF. Here the CDR3 DNA reads TGTGCCAGCAGCACCGGACAGGGGACCACCGGGGAGCTGTTTTTT.

The chain couples TRBV7-2 to TRBJ2-7; TRBD2 matches at 10 bases. The CDR3 has 14 amino acids. V lost 4 bases and J lost 12; bases outside the gene matches: 12. CDR1 is SGHTA and CDR2 is FQGNSA in the germline V gene. The CDR3 loop is CASSYWTSGTGSYF. The DNA of the CDR3 is TGTGCCAGCAGCTACTGGACTAGCGGCACCGGGTCGTACTTC.

This chain uses TRBV5-1 with TRBJ1-4; 7 positions agree with TRBD1. Germline loops: CDR1 SGHRS, CDR2 YFSETQ. With V trimmed by 4 bases and J by 3 bases, 3 bases remained unmatched. The length of the CDR3 is 14 residues. CDR3: CASSRDSSNEKLFF. The CDR3 nucleotides are TGCGCCAGCAGCAGGGACAGCTCTAATGAAAAACTGTTTTTT.

The V call is TRBV4-3, the J call TRBJ2-7; possibly TRBD2 for D (6 bases). V was trimmed by 4 bases and J by 0 bases, leaving 10 bases between them. This CDR3 comprises 14 residues. Germline CDR1 LGHNA, CDR2 YSLEER. The CDR3 reads CASSPQLASYEQYF. DNA for the CDR3: TGCGCCAGCAGCCCACAACTAGCCTCCTACGAGCAGTACTTC.

This clone was seen once. The chain links TRBV7-6 to TRBJ1-5; tentative D call: TRBD1 (6 bases). Germline values: CDR1 SGHVS, CDR2 FNYEAQ. CDR3 length: 16 residues. V lost 1 base and J 0 bases, leaving 10 bases between the germline ends. The CDR3 DNA reads TGTGCCAGCAGCTTAGGGGCAGGGGATAGCAATCAGCCCCAGCATTTT. Translation gives CASSLGAGDSNQPQHF.

The CDR3 sequence is CSASAGLAGGRSDNEQFF. CDR3 bases: TGCAGTGCTAGTGCGGGACTAGCGGGGGGGCGATCGGACAATGAGCAGTTCTTC. The chain has TRBV20-1 and TRBJ2-1; 16 bases map to TRBD2. Trimming removed 3 bases from V and 5 bases from J; junction bases left unmatched: 10. Germline V lookup: CDR1 DFQATT, CDR2 SNEGSKA (reference sequence). The CDR3 length is 18 residues.

The chain combines TRBV7-9 with TRBJ2-5, with D perhaps matching TRBD2 (5 bases). V was trimmed by 3 bases and J by 3 bases, leaving 5 bases between them. Germline values: CDR1 SEHNR, CDR2 FQNEAQ (reference sequence). CDR3 size: 12 residues. The CDR3, as DNA: TGTGCCAGCAGCTTCGGGGAAGAGACCCAGTACTTC. Its protein product is CASSFGEETQYF. Full variable domain (remainder filled in from reference TRBV7-9 and TRBJ2-5): DTGVSQNPRHKITKRGQNVTFRCDPISEHNRLYWYRQTLGQGPEFLTYFQNEAQLEKSRLLSDRFSAERPKGSFSTLEIQRTEQGDSAMYLCASSFGEETQYFGPGTRLLVL.

This clone was found a few times. The chain uses TRBV11-3 and TRBJ2-3, with 7 bases identical to TRBD2. This CDR3 region has 15 residues. Germline assignment: CDR1 SGHNT and CDR2 YENEEA. The J segment lost 0 bases and the V segment lost 4 bases, leaving 4 bases of the junction unmatched. The CDR3 nucleotides are TGTGCCAGCAGCTCCCGGGGGGTGAGCACAGATACGCAGTATTTT. Translated, it gives CASSSRGVSTDTQYF.

The chain links TRBV6-5 to TRBJ2-2; TRBD2 agrees at 10 bases. The germline CDR1 and CDR2 sequences are MNHEY and SVGAGI. V shed 0 bases and J 3 bases; nucleotides not matched to a gene: 1. CDR3 size: 16 residues. The CDR3 region has the DNA TGTGCCAGCAGTTACTCGCTAGCGGGAGACACCGGGGAGCTGTTTTTT. It is translated as CASSYSLAGDTGELFF.

This clone came up a few times. V usage is TRBV11-2 and J usage is TRBJ2-3; D gene unclear. The CDR3 length is 14 residues. Germline V gives CDR1 SGHAT, CDR2 FQNNGV. V gave up 3 bases and J gave up 1 base, with 8 bases separating them. The DNA of the CDR3 is TGTGCCAGCAGCTTCTCCGCGGGCACAGATACGCAGTATTTT. Amino acid sequence: CASSFSAGTDTQYF. The full variable domain, its missing parts supplied by reference TRBV11-2 and TRBJ2-3, is EAGVAQSPRYKIIEKRQSVAFWCNPISGHATLYWYQQILGQGPKLLIQFQNNGVVDDSQLPKDRFSAERLKGVDSTLKIQPAKLEDSAVYLCASSFSAGTDTQYFGPGTRLTVL.

The chain has TRBV11-3 and TRBJ2-6, with D unclear. The V gene lost 1 base and the J gene lost 2 bases, with 3 bases spanning the gap. Germline CDR1 SGHNT, CDR2 YENEEA. The CDR3 is 14 amino acids. CDR3 sequence: CASSLVAGANVLTF. CDR3 coding DNA: TGTGCCAGCAGCTTAGTAGCTGGGGCCAACGTCCTGACTTTC.

Only a few counts were recorded for this clone. V and J are TRBV5-4 and TRBJ2-3, with 10 bases matching TRBD2. The CDR3 runs to 14 residues. J was trimmed by 2 bases and V by 7 bases; bases with no gene match: 4. Germline V lookup: CDR1 SGHNT, CDR2 YYREEE (reference sequence). CDR3 DNA sequence: TGTGCCAGCGGGAGCGGGGGGGCCACAGATACGCAGTATTTT. This gives the protein CASGSGGATDTQYF. Based on the CDR3 plus reference TRBV5-4 and TRBJ2-3, the full variable domain is ETGVTQSPTHLIKTRGQQVTLRCSSQSGHNTVSWYQQALGQGPQFIFQYYREEENGRGNFPPRFSGLQFPNYSSELNVNALELDDSALYLCASGSGGATDTQYFGPGTRLTVL.

The chain has TRBV7-2 and TRBJ2-3, with TRBD2 identical over 11 bases. Germline CDR1 reads SGHTA; CDR2 reads FQGNSA. The CDR3 length is 15 residues. J lost 2 bases, V lost 6 bases, and 4 bases had no gene match. Here the CDR3 DNA reads TGTGCCAGCAGACCGGGACTAGCGGCCACAGATACGCAGTATTTT. Protein: CASRPGLAATDTQYF.

The rearrangement joins TRBV7-2 to TRBJ2-2; 8 positions match TRBD2. CDR1 and CDR2 from the germline V gene are SGHTA and FQGNSA. The V gene end was trimmed by 3 bases and the J gene end by 5 bases; junction bases not matched to a gene: 5. This CDR3 contains 15 residues. CDR3 nucleotide sequence: TGTGCCAGCAGCTTTGGGACTAGAGGTACCGGGGAGCTGTTTTTT. This gives the protein CASSFGTRGTGELFF.

This clone was recorded once. The chain links TRBV27 to TRBJ1-4, with D uncertain. The V end was cut by 6 bases, the J end by 3 bases, with 8 bases between. Germline lookup yields CDR1 MNHEY and CDR2 SMNVEV (reference sequence). There are 13 residues in the CDR3. This CDR3 is CASSRWSNEKLFF. As DNA, the CDR3 is TGTGCCAGCAGCCGGTGGTCTAATGAAAAACTGTTTTTT.